Listed below are T cell receptor beta chains from one sample, sequenced in a study of CD8+ T cells in alopecia areata. Profiling relied on immunoSEQ multiplex PCR, and the TCRdb table lists in-frame clones only, not all of them. The table lists around 210,000 clones, less than 65% of them singletons, with around 4% in the top ten. The sequenced sample was CD4+ T cells sorted from blood, obtained at week 4, from a patient treated with tofacitinib. All receptors derive from a human donor with alopecia areata. Both conserved end residues are part of each CDR3. The D gene is left open where the match is weak. Some rows have no size entry. The others give once, few or many, or a class for an expanded clone.

CDR3: CAWSVGLGTGNTIYF
DNA: TGTGCCTGGAGTGTAGGGTTGGGGACTGGAAACACCATATATTTT
D: .
J: TRBJ1-3
V: TRBV30
size: .

CDR3: CASSVGANTEAFF
DNA: TGTGCCAGCAGTGTGGGCGCAAACACTGAAGCTTTCTTT
D: .
J: TRBJ1-1
V: TRBV2
size: once

CDR3: CASSFSGGNTEAFF
DNA: TGTGCCAGCAGTTTCTCAGGGGGGAACACTGAAGCTTTCTTT
D: TRBD1
J: TRBJ1-1
V: TRBV6-6
size: .

CDR3: CATSTNQGVGANVLTF
DNA: TGTGCCACCAGCACTAACCAGGGGGTTGGGGCCAACGTCCTGACTTTC
D: TRBD1
J: TRBJ2-6
V: TRBV15
size: .

CDR3: CSVIGTGFNQPQHF
DNA: TGCAGCGTTATAGGGACAGGGTTCAATCAGCCCCAGCATTTT
D: TRBD1
J: TRBJ1-5
V: TRBV29-1
size: few

CDR3: CASRKDRGTEAFF
DNA: TGTGCCAGCAGGAAGGACAGGGGGACTGAAGCTTTCTTT
D: TRBD1
J: TRBJ1-1
V: TRBV9
size: .

CDR3: CASSQASVLGGYTF
DNA: TGCGCCAGCAGCCAAGCGTCTGTCCTTGGTGGCTACACCTTC
D: .
J: TRBJ1-2
V: TRBV4-3
size: once

CDR3: CAGSLGQANTEAFF
DNA: TGTGCCGGCAGCTTGGGACAGGCTAACACTGAAGCTTTCTTT
D: TRBD1
J: TRBJ1-1
V: TRBV7-9
size: .

CDR3: CAFPKGRGIYGYTF
DNA: TGTGCCTTTCCTAAAGGACGAGGAATATATGGCTACACCTTC
D: .
J: TRBJ1-2
V: TRBV30
size: .

CDR3: CASSEAGRDTQYF
DNA: TGCGCCAGCAGTGAGGCTGGAAGAGATACGCAGTATTTT
D: .
J: TRBJ2-3
V: TRBV10-1
size: few

CDR3: CASSERGNMNTEAFF
DNA: TGTGCCAGCAGTGAAAGGGGGAACATGAACACTGAAGCTTTCTTT
D: .
J: TRBJ1-1
V: TRBV25-1
size: .

CDR3: CASSQRPARGSPLHF
DNA: TGCGCCAGCAGCCAACGCCCAGCGCGGGGTTCACCCCTCCACTTT
D: .
J: TRBJ1-6
V: TRBV4-3
size: .

CDR3: CASSHTDTQYF
DNA: TGTGCCAGCAGCCACACAGATACGCAGTATTTT
D: .
J: TRBJ2-3
V: TRBV11-2
size: .

CDR3: CASRNLGTGAEAFF
DNA: TGCGCCAGCAGGAATTTAGGGACAGGGGCTGAAGCTTTCTTT
D: TRBD1
J: TRBJ1-1
V: TRBV10-2
size: .

CDR3: CASRVGKGETQYF
DNA: TGTGCCAGCCGAGTGGGGAAAGGAGAGACCCAGTACTTC
D: .
J: TRBJ2-5
V: TRBV5-8
size: once

CDR3: CASRIAGEETQYF
DNA: TGCGCCAGCAGAATAGCGGGAGAAGAGACCCAGTACTTC
D: TRBD2
J: TRBJ2-5
V: TRBV5-1
size: few

CDR3: CAWNLQGGTQYF
DNA: TGTGCCTGGAATCTTCAGGGAGGCACGCAGTATTTT
D: .
J: TRBJ2-3
V: TRBV30
size: .

CDR3: CSVGEAVLGYGYTF
DNA: TGCAGCGTTGGTGAGGCCGTGTTGGGGTATGGCTACACCTTC
D: .
J: TRBJ1-2
V: TRBV29-1
size: few

CDR3: CASSVAQVPGETQYF
DNA: TGTGCCAGCAGCGTAGCCCAGGTCCCGGGCGAGACCCAGTACTTC
D: .
J: TRBJ2-5
V: TRBV9
size: .

CDR3: CAWSVIGQLNYGYTF
DNA: TGTGCCTGGAGTGTAATTGGCCAACTTAACTATGGCTACACCTTC
D: .
J: TRBJ1-2
V: TRBV30
size: .

CDR3: CASSQGDRPQDYGYTF
DNA: TGTGCCAGCAGCCAAGGGGACAGACCCCAGGACTATGGCTACACCTTC
D: TRBD1
J: TRBJ1-2
V: TRBV4-2
size: once

CDR3: CASSSQGAIYNEQFF
DNA: TGTGCCAGCAGCTCACAGGGGGCAATCTACAATGAGCAGTTCTTC
D: TRBD1
J: TRBJ2-1
V: TRBV28
size: .

CDR3: CASSEGLLDEQYF
DNA: TGTGCCAGCAGTGAAGGGCTGCTCGACGAGCAGTACTTC
D: .
J: TRBJ2-7
V: TRBV2
size: .

CDR3: CASSEDRLGQFF
DNA: TGTGCCAGCAGTGAAGATAGACTGGGGCAGTTCTTC
D: .
J: TRBJ2-1
V: TRBV2
size: .

CDR3: CASSSPVLWGHGYTF
DNA: TGTGCCAGCAGCTCGCCCGTTCTATGGGGACATGGCTACACCTTC
D: .
J: TRBJ1-2
V: TRBV9
size: once

CDR3: CASSFMSGNTIYF
DNA: TGTGCCAGCAGCTTTATGTCTGGAAACACCATATATTTT
D: .
J: TRBJ1-3
V: TRBV7-2
size: .

CDR3: CASSEFLAGAQRANVLTF
DNA: TGCGCCAGCAGTGAGTTTTTAGCGGGGGCGCAGCGGGCCAACGTCCTGACTTTC
D: TRBD2
J: TRBJ2-6
V: TRBV10-2
size: few

CDR3: CASSQATGSGANVLTF
DNA: TGTGCCAGCAGCCAAGCTACGGGGTCTGGGGCCAACGTCCTGACTTTC
D: .
J: TRBJ2-6
V: TRBV4-2
size: once

CDR3: CASSFQSETQYF
DNA: TGTGCCAGCAGTTTTCAATCGGAGACCCAGTACTTC
D: .
J: TRBJ2-5
V: TRBV27
size: .

CDR3: CASSRELATQYF
DNA: TGTGCCAGCAGCCGAGAACTAGCTACGCAGTATTTT
D: .
J: TRBJ2-3
V: TRBV7-2
size: .

CDR3: CASSPRALNTEAFF
DNA: TGTGCCAGCAGTCCTAGGGCACTGAACACTGAAGCTTTCTTT
D: .
J: TRBJ1-1
V: TRBV13
size: few

CDR3: CASSSRGGASYNEQFF
DNA: TGTGCCAGCAGCTCCCGGGGGGGGGCGTCGTACAATGAGCAGTTCTTC
D: TRBD2
J: TRBJ2-1
V: TRBV7-9
size: .

CDR3: CASSLRQGDTEAFF
DNA: TGTGCCAGCAGCTTGCGACAGGGGGACACTGAAGCTTTCTTT
D: TRBD1
J: TRBJ1-1
V: TRBV5-4
size: .

CDR3: CASSSRDRREKLFF
DNA: TGTGCCAGCAGCTCCCGGGACAGACGCGAAAAACTGTTTTTT
D: TRBD1
J: TRBJ1-4
V: TRBV11-2
size: .

CDR3: CASSQGWTENYGYTF
DNA: TGCGCCAGCAGCCAAGGGTGGACAGAGAACTATGGCTACACCTTC
D: .
J: TRBJ1-2
V: TRBV4-3
size: .

CDR3: CASSLLGELFF
DNA: TGTGCCAGCAGCTTGTTAGGGGAGCTGTTTTTT
D: .
J: TRBJ2-2
V: TRBV5-6
size: few

CDR3: CAWSLGVSGANVLTF
DNA: TGTGCCTGGAGCCTCGGAGTCTCTGGGGCCAACGTCCTGACTTTC
D: .
J: TRBJ2-6
V: TRBV30
size: few

CDR3: CASSQGGDTQYF
DNA: TGTGCCAGCAGCCAAGGGGGGGATACGCAGTATTTT
D: .
J: TRBJ2-3
V: TRBV4-2
size: .

CDR3: CAWSSLRTPAMNTEAFF
DNA: TGTGCCTGGTCCTCGCTCAGGACTCCTGCGATGAACACTGAAGCTTTCTTT
D: .
J: TRBJ1-1
V: TRBV30
size: .

CDR3: CASSQPGGTGELFF
DNA: TGCGCCAGCAGCCAACCAGGGGGGACCGGGGAGCTGTTTTTT
D: .
J: TRBJ2-2
V: TRBV4-1
size: .

CDR3: CASSWQRGTDTQYF
DNA: TGTGCCAGCAGCTGGCAGCGAGGAACAGATACGCAGTATTTT
D: .
J: TRBJ2-3
V: TRBV5-4
size: .